The rows below give T cell receptor beta chains drawn from one sample of a study of a mutant IDH1 vaccine in newly diagnosed glioma. Some clones are missing from TCRdb's copy, which holds only in-frame ones; the method was immunoSEQ multiplex PCR. The sample shows some 87,000 clones, 80% of them seen only once. This material consisted of PBMCs, taken from a glioma patient treated with radiotherapy, temozolomide or both. All receptors come from a man aged 40-49 years with glioma. Each CDR3 is given without its conserved first and last residue. A D gene is named only where the DNA matches it firmly.

NA	TRBV14	TRBJ1-1	ASSYGPGGTEAF
NA	TRBV6-4	TRBJ2-3	ASSAGPNTDTQY
TRBD1	TRBV5-6	TRBJ2-2	ASNRGWVTGELF
TRBD1	TRBV6-5	TRBJ2-7	ASTRTGGFHEQY
NA	TRBV6-1	TRBJ1-1	ASSEVVGGMNTEAF
TRBD2	TRBV5-1	TRBJ2-1	ASSSIAGANNEQF
NA	TRBV7-6	TRBJ2-7	ASSLASHAYEQY
TRBD1	TRBV28	TRBJ2-7	ASSQTGTAYGEQY
NA	TRBV5-6	TRBJ2-5	ASGRGVQETQY
NA	TRBV10-3	TRBJ1-4	AISESRTVNEKLF
TRBD2	TRBV6-5	TRBJ2-2	ASSSPGGIRTGELF
NA	TRBV27	TRBJ1-4	GWEGGRNEKLF
NA	TRBV4-3	TRBJ2-2	ASSQSRGAGELF
NA	TRBV4-1	TRBJ2-2	ASSQHRAGGELF
TRBD2	TRBV29-1	TRBJ2-1	SVETRTSGRGEQF
NA	TRBV5-1	TRBJ1-1	ASSLVSLGVNTEAF
NA	TRBV7-2	TRBJ2-2	ASSPQGGLSTGELF
TRBD2	TRBV11-1	TRBJ2-1	ASSLALSGRAADEQF
NA	TRBV20-1	TRBJ2-3	SPARADTQY
NA	TRBV29-1	TRBJ2-7	SVEENPGGQGYEQY
NA	TRBV18	TRBJ2-4	ASSQQIKNIQY
NA	TRBV19	TRBJ1-5	ASSIPRGRNQPQH
NA	TRBV7-8	TRBJ2-2	ASSLKWGPNTGELF
NA	TRBV11-3	TRBJ2-1	ASSPHPHSPGEQF
TRBD2	TRBV29-1	TRBJ2-4	SVGGGLSKNIQY
TRBD2	TRBV4-3	TRBJ2-5	ASSQEASGEGLQETQY
NA	TRBV7-2	TRBJ1-2	ASSLGSLGGYT
NA	TRBV4-1	TRBJ1-1	ASSQGEGWVRSEAF
NA	TRBV18	TRBJ2-5	ASSPQETTQY
NA	TRBV9	TRBJ2-1	ASSVGSSYNEQF
NA	TRBV6-1	TRBJ1-2	ASGRGGGEYGYT
NA	TRBV29-1	TRBJ2-1	SVETEAPHNEQF
TRBD1	TRBV5-4	TRBJ2-2	ASSLVQGARTGELF
NA	TRBV4-1	TRBJ2-2	ASSQEMGGRSTGELF
NA	TRBV7-2	TRBJ1-2	ASSPGHQRGYT
TRBD1	TRBV18	TRBJ1-1	ASSLSGGTEAF
NA	TRBV7-2	TRBJ1-5	ASSWTRGNQPQH
TRBD1	TRBV18	TRBJ2-7	ASSPGQGKY
NA	TRBV7-9	TRBJ1-4	ASSLEQREKLF
TRBD1	TRBV19	TRBJ1-2	ASSTPDRARFYGYT
NA	TRBV4-3	TRBJ2-4	ASSQGLTENIQY
NA	TRBV21-1	TRBJ1-2	ASSTGLNYGYT
NA	TRBV9	TRBJ1-1	ASSVTPETKAF
NA	TRBV5-1	TRBJ1-1	ASSKGSEGLNTEAF
NA	TRBV2	TRBJ2-2	ASVGFQNTGELF
NA	TRBV5-1	TRBJ1-3	ASSLASGNTIY
NA	TRBV4-1	TRBJ2-4	ASSQDEGDLAKNIQY
TRBD1	TRBV27	TRBJ1-6	ASRRDRGSGRYNSPLH
TRBD2	TRBV14	TRBJ2-1	ASSPGLAGGYEQF
TRBD1	TRBV7-6	TRBJ1-3	ASSPRDRGFSTIY
NA	TRBV28	TRBJ2-2	ASSLQGRHGELF
NA	TRBV19	TRBJ2-3	ASREGGSTDTQY
TRBD2	TRBV28	TRBJ2-7	ASRLAGGSYEQY
TRBD1	TRBV7-2	TRBJ1-2	ASSLALPGGYGYT
NA	TRBV10-3	TRBJ1-5	AISDGGGKQPQH
NA	TRBV11-2	TRBJ2-3	ASSLDIRGGDTQY
NA	TRBV5-5	TRBJ2-7	ASSLGHGRYEQY
NA	TRBV7-2	TRBJ2-7	ASSRGDEQY
NA	TRBV6-5	TRBJ2-7	ASSYWKAPGEQY
NA	TRBV4-2	TRBJ2-3	ASSQGLGLRGADTQY